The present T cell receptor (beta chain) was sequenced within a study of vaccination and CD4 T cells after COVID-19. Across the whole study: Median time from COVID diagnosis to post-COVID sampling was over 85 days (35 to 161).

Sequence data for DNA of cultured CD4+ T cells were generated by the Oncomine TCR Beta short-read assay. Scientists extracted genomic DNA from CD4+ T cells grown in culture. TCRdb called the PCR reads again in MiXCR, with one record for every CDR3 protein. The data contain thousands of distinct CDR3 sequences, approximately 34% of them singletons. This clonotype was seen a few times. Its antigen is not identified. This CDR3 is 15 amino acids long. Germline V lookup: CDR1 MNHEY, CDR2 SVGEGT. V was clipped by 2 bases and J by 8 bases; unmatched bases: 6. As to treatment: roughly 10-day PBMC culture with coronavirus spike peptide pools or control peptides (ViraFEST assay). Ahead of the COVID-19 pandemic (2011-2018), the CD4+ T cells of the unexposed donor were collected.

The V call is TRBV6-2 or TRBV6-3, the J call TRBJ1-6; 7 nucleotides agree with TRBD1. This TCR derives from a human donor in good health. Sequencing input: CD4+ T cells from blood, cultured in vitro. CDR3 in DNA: TGTGCCAGCAGTTACCAGACAGGGATGTATTCACCCCTCCACTTT. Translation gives CASSYQTGMYSPLHF.